The 6 T cell receptor beta chains presented below share a single source sample, sequenced in a study of blood T cells in healthy people across ages. PCR was performed a second time for roughly 7 to 11 cycles using a sample-barcoded 5' primer and a J-beta primer mix. TCRdb passed the 5' RACE reads through MiXCR, listing each CDR3 protein once. The repertoire holds about 800,000 distinct CDR3 sequences, with just under 25% as singletons. These data were likewise used in another study, on T cells of mothers and their children.

Sequencing was performed on blood. The receptors were sampled from a boy under 18 in good health.

This clonotype was seen only a few times. The chain uses TRBV28 and TRBJ2-7; D might be TRBD1 (5 bases). The CDR3 has 14 amino acids. V was pared by 8 bases and J by 0 bases, with 14 bases between. Germline V CDR1 and CDR2: MDHEN, SYDVKM. The CDR3 DNA reads as TGTGCCAGCGCGTCAGGGTCCCGCTCCTACGAGCAGTACTTC. This translates into CASASGSRSYEQYF.

The chain joins TRBV9 to TRBJ2-3, with D possibly being TRBD1 or TRBD2 (6 bases each). The germline CDR1 and CDR2 sequences are SGDLS and YYNGEE. V was clipped by 2 bases and J by 3 bases, with 13 bases between them. The length of the CDR3 is 15 residues. The CDR3 spells CASSVSGAFTDTQYF. For the CDR3, the DNA is TGTGCCAGCAGCGTGTCGGGGGCGTTTACAGATACGCAGTATTTT.

The table lists this clonotype with a few counts. The chain is built from TRBV6-2 or TRBV6-3 and TRBJ2-1, with no clear D. CDR3 length equals 12 residues. CDR1 is MNHEY and CDR2 is SVGEGT in the germline V gene. Trimming stripped 9 bases from V and 6 bases from J, with 12 bases between. The CDR3 DNA follows: TGTGCCAGTACATCGAGCTTCAATGAGCAGTTCTTC. Translating it yields CASTSSFNEQFF.

Concerning this clonotype itself: One junction end does not reproduce the germline sequence, and a read error may be involved. This chain uses TRBV12-3 or TRBV12-4 with TRBJ1-6, with a possible D match to TRBD1 (6 bases). The CDR3 sequence is 13 residues long. CDR3 DNA sequence: TGTGCCAGCAGCCCACAGGGTTATTCACCCCCCCACTTT. It is translated as CASSPQGYSPPHF.

The rearrangement links TRBV29-1 to TRBJ2-2, with unresolved D. Germline lookup yields CDR1 SQVTM and CDR2 ANQGSEA. The CDR3 is 13 residues long. Trimming left V 7 bases short and J 6 bases short, with 15 bases between. CDR3 DNA: TGCAGCGCCGGATGGTCGGGTCCCGGGGAGCTGTTTTTT. This encodes CSAGWSGPGELFF.

The table lists this clonotype with a few counts. The chain carries TRBV9 and TRBJ2-5, with 7 bases aligning to TRBD1. The length of the CDR3 is 15 residues. Trimming took 0 bases from V and 5 from J; bases not matched to a gene: 7. Germline CDR1 and CDR2: SGDLS and YYNGEE. For the CDR3, the DNA is TGTGCCAGCAGCGTAGAAACAGGGGAGTGGGAGACCCAGTACTTC. Residues: CASSVETGEWETQYF.